This T cell receptor (beta chain) was retrieved from a study of cytomegalovirus exposure and HLA in healthy donors. The V gene's germline CDR1 is MNHEY and CDR2 SMNVEV (reference sequence). The CDR3 is 12 amino acids. V lost 5 bases, J lost 3 bases, and 6 bases lay in between. As for this clone: Its specificity is not known. This sample also contains other DNA sequences that code for the same CDR3.

Findings and caveats of the study: It was taken for granted in presence/absence analyses that sequencing depth across donors was roughly uniform. Specificity for CMV antigens was confirmed in vitro for three of the CMV-associated chains.

It was with 60 Vbeta and 13 Jbeta primers that the PCR ran. This table comes from immunoSEQ multiplex PCR, and its TCRdb copy is limited to in-frame clones, with some not included. This sample has fewer than 250,000 clones, with around 79% found just once. The sample was PBMCs. The TCR was taken from a male donor in good health and CMV-seronegative. This sequence joins TRBV27 and TRBJ2-3, with D possibly TRBD2 on 5 matching bases. CDR3: CASSPGTDTQYF. CDR3 in DNA: TGTGCCAGCAGTCCGGGGACAGATACGCAGTATTTT.